The entry that follows covers one T cell receptor (beta chain) sequence. Its cognate antigen is unknown. The data are from a study of cytomegalovirus exposure and HLA in healthy donors. Whole-study findings and limits: Donors belonging to an Asian-associated ancestry cluster reportedly showed fewer N-insertions in productive TCRs than the roughly 670-donor mean, according to what a later analysis found.

The CDR3 length is 14 residues. V was cut by 3 bases and J by 0 bases, with 5 bases left in between. Germline CDR1 is MNHEY and CDR2 is SMNVEV (reference sequence). With 60 Vbeta and 13 Jbeta primers, the PCR was carried out. Sequencing used immunoSEQ multiplex PCR; TCRdb keeps in-frame clones, though not all of them. The sample has 140,000 or so clones; about 75% are singletons. Healthy bone marrow donors supplied every sample. The receptor's source is a man aged 60 to 75 in good health and CMV-seronegative. J is TRBJ1-4 and V is TRBV27; D perhaps matches TRBD1 (5 bases). The sample comprised PBMCs. DNA for the CDR3: TGTGCCAGCAGTTTGACAGCAACTAATGAAAAACTGTTTTTT. Amino acids: CASSLTATNEKLFF.